These 32 T cell receptor beta chains came from one sample sequenced in a study. TCRdb re-called the 5' RACE reads with MiXCR, one entry per CDR3 protein. The sample includes about 57,000 distinct CDR3 sequences, roughly 28% seen only once; the top ten take approximately 2.2%. The sorted Tregs were CD4+CD25+CD127-/low cells. The sequencing sample was made of tumor-infiltrating Tregs sorted from the breast tumor. The origin of the receptors is a female donor with breast cancer.

This clonotype was counted a few times. This rearrangement joins TRBV20-1 to TRBJ2-2; D is unresolved. Trimming cost V 0 bases and J 0 bases, with 5 bases left between them. Germline CDR1 is DFQATT and CDR2 is SNEGSKA (reference sequence). The CDR3 contains 14 residues. DNA for the CDR3: TGCAGTGCTAGAGATGACACGAACACCGGGGAGCTGTTTTTT. This translates into CSARDDTNTGELFF.

The chain recombines TRBV2 with TRBJ2-2; D is unresolved. The ends were cut back, 7 bases at V and 4 bases at J, with 4 bases in the middle. Germline V CDR1 and CDR2: SNHLY, FYNNEI. The CDR3 loop spans 11 amino acids. CDR3: CASTATGELFF. The CDR3 coding sequence is TGTGCCAGCACGGCCACCGGGGAGCTGTTTTTT.

The genes are TRBV12-3 or TRBV12-4 and TRBJ2-7; 7 bases agree with TRBD2. After removal of 5 bases from V and 7 bases from J, the junction contained 11 bases not matched to a gene. The CDR3 runs to 14 residues. CDR3 sequence reads: CASSAAAASGEQYF. The CDR3 DNA reads TGTGCCAGCAGTGCCGCGGCGGCTAGCGGTGAGCAGTACTTC.

The table lists this clonotype with many counts. The chain carries TRBV2 and TRBJ1-2, with D maybe TRBD1 (6 bases). Germline V CDR1 and CDR2: SNHLY, FYNNEI. Trimming removed 3 bases from V and 4 bases from J, with 15 bases in between. The CDR3 has 15 residues. CDR3 bases: TGTGCCAGCAGTGATTATGGGGGGCGGGCCTATGGCTACACCTTC. It specifies CASSDYGGRAYGYTF.

This clonotype was counted at least ten times. The J gene is TRBJ2-5, the V gene TRBV5-1; 9 nucleotides agree with TRBD1. The V gene end was trimmed by 4 bases and the J gene end by 5 bases; junction bases not matched to a gene: 9. Germline CDR1 and CDR2: SGHRS and YFSETQ. The CDR3 is made up of 15 amino acids. In nucleotides, the CDR3 is TGCGCCAGCAGCGACCCACAGGGGGCAGGGGAGACCCAGTACTTC. It specifies CASSDPQGAGETQYF.

This clonotype was seen a few times. V gene TRBV7-2 combines with J gene TRBJ2-2, with 8 bases fitting TRBD1. CDR1 and CDR2 (germline): SGHTA, FQGNSA. With V trimmed by 2 bases and J by 6 bases, 11 bases remained unmatched. The CDR3 runs 17 residues. The CDR3 is CASSLRQGAGRAGELFF. The CDR3 DNA follows: TGTGCCAGCAGCTTAAGGCAGGGGGCTGGCCGGGCCGGGGAGCTGTTTTTT.

This clonotype was seen more than once but under ten times. The chain combines TRBV18 with TRBJ1-1; D gene ambiguous. The germline CDR1 and CDR2 sequences are KGHSH and LQKENI. The V and J ends lost 2 bases and 5 bases respectively, with 12 bases between them. This CDR3 contains 14 residues. The CDR3 region is CASSPAGRPTEAFF. CDR3 sequence (DNA): TGTGCCAGCTCACCAGCGGGCAGGCCAACTGAAGCTTTCTTT. Combining the CDR3 with reference TRBV18 and TRBJ1-1 gives the whole variable domain NAGVMQNPRHLVRRRGQEARLRCSPMKGHSHVYWYRQLPEEGLKFMVYLQKENIIDESGMPKERFSAEFPKEGPSILRIQQVVRGDSAAYFCASSPAGRPTEAFFGQGTRLTVV.

Worth noting for this clonotype: Mismatch with germline at one junction end may stem from a read error. The rearrangement links TRBV5-1 to TRBJ2-5; TRBD1 or TRBD2 may be the D gene (6 bases each). The CDR3 contains 15 residues. CDR1 is SGHRS, CDR2 YFSETQ, per germline. The CDR3 DNA sequence: TGCGCCGGCAGCGTCTCCATGGGGGGCAGGGAGACCCAGTACTTC. It yields the protein CAGSVSMGGRETQYF.

The rearrangement uses TRBV20-1 and TRBJ2-4; 9 positions match TRBD1. This CDR3 is built from 17 residues. The J segment lost 1 base and the V segment lost 5 bases, leaving 12 bases of the junction unmatched. The V gene's germline CDR1 is DFQATT and CDR2 SNEGSKA (reference sequence). The CDR3 coding sequence is TGCAGTGCTCTGGACAGGGGAAACGCTAAGGCCAAAAACATTCAGTACTTC. This codes for CSALDRGNAKAKNIQYF.

This clonotype was counted only a few times. The gene calls are TRBV12-3 or TRBV12-4 and TRBJ2-3; D remains ambiguous. The germline V and J ends were trimmed by 6 bases and 6 bases, with 7 bases remaining between them. This CDR3 is 11 amino acids long. The CDR3 nucleotides are TGTGCCAGCAGCTCCCTTGATACGCAGTATTTT. Residues: CASSSLDTQYF.

As for this clonotype: A read error may explain this, as a much larger clone is one base away. Because it lacks the conserved phenylalanine or tryptophan at the end, this CDR3 is likely a read error. The genes are TRBV7-2 and TRBJ2-1; 9 bases map to TRBD2. This CDR3 has 16 amino acids. CDR1 and CDR2 from the germline V gene are SGHTA and FQGNSA. V lost 4 bases, J lost 7 bases, and 11 bases stayed unmatched. CDR3 loop: CASSSPRAGGWNEQFL. For the CDR3, the DNA is TGTGCCAGCAGCTCCCCCCGGGCGGGAGGGTGGAATGAGCAGTTCCTC.

The sample holds a few counts of this clonotype. V usage is TRBV7-9 and J usage is TRBJ1-2, with 7 bases identical to TRBD1. The CDR3 runs to 14 residues. CDR1 is SEHNR, CDR2 FQNEAQ, per germline (reference sequence). Trimming removed 3 bases from V and 4 bases from J; junction bases left unmatched: 5. CDR3 DNA sequence: TGTGCCAGCAGCTTCTCAGGGGGTGCCTATGGCTACACCTTC. Encoded protein: CASSFSGGAYGYTF.

The chain employs TRBV28 and TRBJ2-4, with D perhaps matching TRBD2 (6 bases). V was shortened by 4 bases and J by 7 bases, with 14 bases between the two germline ends. This CDR3 contains 14 residues. Germline V gives CDR1 MDHEN, CDR2 SYDVKM. CDR3 sequence: CASSSRGGNNIQYF. The CDR3 nucleotides read TGTGCCAGCAGTTCAAGGGGCGGGAATAACATTCAGTACTTC.

The sample holds a few counts of this clonotype. The chain is built from TRBV6-1 and TRBJ2-1; D uncertain. The CDR3 is 11 residues long. Germline assignment: CDR1 MNHNS and CDR2 SASEGT. Deletions cut 7 bases from V and 3 bases from J, with 4 bases between. Here the CDR3 DNA reads TGTGCCAGCACCCTCTACAATGAGCAGTTCTTC. Translated, it gives CASTLYNEQFF.

This sequence joins TRBV29-1 and TRBJ2-3, with a possible D match to TRBD2 (5 bases). This CDR3 contains 10 residues. Germline V lookup: CDR1 SQVTM, CDR2 ANQGSEA. Trimming removed 4 bases at V and 6 bases at J, with 5 bases between. CDR3 sequence reads: CSVGRDTQYF. For the CDR3, the DNA is TGCAGCGTTGGGAGGGATACGCAGTATTTT.

This chain uses TRBV7-3 with TRBJ1-1, with D unclear. Trimming shortened V by 6 bases and J by 1 base, and 9 bases separated the two germline ends. This CDR3 contains 13 residues. Germline V gene data show CDR1 as SGHTA and CDR2 as FQGTGA. CDR3 sequence: CASSRGRNTEAFF. In DNA, the CDR3 is TGTGCCAGCAGTCGAGGGAGGAACACTGAAGCTTTCTTT.

The V and J genes are TRBV11-3 and TRBJ2-7; D possibly corresponds to TRBD2 (5 bases). CDR3 size: 13 residues. Germline CDR1 reads SGHNT; CDR2 reads YENEEA. V lost 0 bases and J 7 bases, leaving 10 bases between the germline ends. CDR3 nucleotide sequence: TGTGCCAGCAGCTTAGATGAGAGGGCTGAGCAGTACTTC. It codes for CASSLDERAEQYF.

Relative to its sample, this clonotype is medium-sized (0.01 to 0.1%). V and J are TRBV29-1 and TRBJ1-1; TRBD1 is a possible D gene (5 bases). With 2 bases removed from V and 3 bases from J, the gap between germline ends came to 10 bases. The germline V gene encodes CDR1 SQVTM and CDR2 ANQGSEA. The CDR3 runs to 13 residues. The CDR3 nucleotides are TGCAGCGTTGAACAGCAACAGGACACTGAAGCTTTCTTT. Its protein is CSVEQQQDTEAFF.

The chain uses TRBV12-3 or TRBV12-4 and TRBJ2-1; 11 nucleotides agree with TRBD2. This CDR3 region has 17 residues. V lost 3 bases to trimming and J lost 6 bases; unmatched junction nucleotides: 10. The CDR3 sequence: CASSLVSRLAGTNEQFF. The CDR3 DNA is TGTGCCAGCAGTTTGGTTTCAAGACTAGCGGGAACCAATGAGCAGTTCTTC.

This chain's CDR3 is CATSDTLVGETQYF. As DNA, the CDR3 is TGTGCCACCAGTGACACACTAGTCGGTGAGACCCAGTACTTC. The chain uses TRBV24-1 and TRBJ2-5; tentatively, D is TRBD2 (5 bases). CDR1 is KGHDR and CDR2 is SFDVKD in the germline V gene. This CDR3 is built from 14 residues. Between the trimmed V and J ends, which lost 4 bases and 5 bases, there was a span of 13 bases.

In its sample, this clonotype was seen many times. This sequence joins TRBV5-5 and TRBJ2-5; 9 nucleotides align to TRBD1. This CDR3 contains 14 residues. The germline V gene encodes CDR1 SGHKS and CDR2 YYEKEE (reference sequence). With 4 bases clipped from V and 2 bases from J, the junction kept 3 bases outside the gene matches. CDR3 sequence reads: CASSPGQGQETQYF. The CDR3 nucleotides read TGTGCCAGCAGCCCCGGACAGGGGCAAGAGACCCAGTACTTC.

This clonotype appeared a few times. The J gene is TRBJ2-1, the V gene TRBV5-1; 16 positions agree with TRBD2. The trim removed 5 bases at V and 7 bases at J, leaving 12 bases unmatched. From germline, CDR1 is SGHRS and CDR2 YFSETQ. There are 18 residues in the CDR3. CDR3 sequence: CASSRGTSGRAFPNEQFF. CDR3 bases: TGCGCCAGCAGTCGCGGGACTAGCGGGAGGGCTTTTCCTAATGAGCAGTTCTTC.

V is TRBV20-1 and J is TRBJ2-7, with 8 bases that match TRBD1. CDR3 length: 14 residues. The ends lost 3 bases at V and 3 bases at J; junction bases unmatched: 7. Germline V lookup: CDR1 DFQATT, CDR2 SNEGSKA (reference sequence). The CDR3 spells CSASGDRHFYEQYF. CDR3 bases: TGCAGTGCTAGCGGGGACAGGCATTTCTACGAGCAGTACTTC.

This rearrangement joins TRBV20-1 to TRBJ1-2; D is unclear. The CDR3 consists of 15 residues. Germline values: CDR1 DFQATT, CDR2 SNEGSKA (reference sequence). V was cut by 7 bases and J by 1 base, with 19 bases left in between. In nucleotides, the CDR3 is TGCAGTGTCACACATCCTGGGGATTTTAACTATGGCTACACCTTC. Translated: CSVTHPGDFNYGYTF.

This clonotype was detected once. This clone may be a read error of a much larger clone one base away. The chain is built from TRBV5-1 and TRBJ2-7, with D possibly matching TRBD1 (6 bases). The CDR3 is 14 residues long. Germline-derived CDR1 and CDR2 are SGHRS and YFSETQ. The CDR3 region has the DNA TGCACCAGCAGCTGGACAGTGGGGACCTACGAGCAGTACTTC. This codes for CTSSWTVGTYEQYF.

A note on this clonotype: A much larger clone lies one base from this, so it may be a read error. The CDR3 does not close with the conserved phenylalanine or tryptophan, likely indicating a read error. J is TRBJ2-7 and V is TRBV12-3 or TRBV12-4; weak D call: TRBD1 (6 bases). CDR3 length: 11 residues. V shed 10 bases and J shed 5 bases, with 12 bases lying between them. The CDR3 here is CATAGENEQYL. The CDR3 DNA sequence: TGTGCCACTGCAGGGGAGAACGAGCAGTACTTA.

In this sample, this clonotype turned up a few times. This chain uses TRBV5-4 with TRBJ2-3; 7 bases line up with TRBD2. The V segment lost 4 bases and the J segment 0 bases; nucleotides outside the gene matches: 8. This CDR3 comprises 16 residues. Germline lookup yields CDR1 SGHNT and CDR2 YYREEE (reference sequence). The CDR3 coding sequence is TGTGCCAGCAGCCGGGAGGATCTACGGAGCACAGATACGCAGTATTTT. Its translation is CASSREDLRSTDTQYF. Supplemented by reference TRBV5-4 and TRBJ2-3, the full variable domain reads ETGVTQSPTHLIKTRGQQVTLRCSSQSGHNTVSWYQQALGQGPQFIFQYYREEENGRGNFPPRFSGLQFPNYSSELNVNALELDDSALYLCASSREDLRSTDTQYFGPGTRLTVL.

This clonotype is categorized as large. The chain combines TRBV6-6 with TRBJ2-3, with D possibly being TRBD1 (5 bases). CDR1 is MNHNY and CDR2 is SVGAGI in the germline V gene (reference sequence). V lost 5 bases to trimming and J lost 1 base, with 7 bases between them. This CDR3 has 13 amino acids. The CDR3 sequence: CASSPQGTDTQYF. In nucleotides, the CDR3 is TGTGCCAGCAGTCCACAGGGCACAGATACGCAGTATTTT.

This clonotype has at least ten counts. V usage is TRBV5-1 and J usage is TRBJ2-3, with D unresolved. The germline V gene has CDR1 SGHRS and CDR2 YFSETQ. V shed 0 bases and J shed 3 bases, with 11 bases lying between them. There are 15 residues in the CDR3. CDR3 region: CASSLDGLQTDTQYF. CDR3 DNA: TGCGCCAGCAGCTTGGATGGCTTACAGACAGATACGCAGTATTTT.

The chain links TRBV5-1 to TRBJ2-3; 8 nucleotides align to TRBD2. The trim removed 5 bases at V and 2 bases at J, leaving 7 bases unmatched. The CDR3 contains 15 residues. The germline CDR1 and CDR2 sequences are SGHRS and YFSETQ. CDR3 bases: TGCGCCAGCAGGCCAGCGGGGGAGTTCACAGATACGCAGTATTTT. It is translated as CASRPAGEFTDTQYF. Based on the CDR3 plus reference TRBV5-1 and TRBJ2-3, the full variable domain is KAGVTQTPRYLIKTRGQQVTLSCSPISGHRSVSWYQQTPGQGLQFLFEYFSETQRNKGNFPGRFSGRQFSNSRSEMNVSTLELGDSALYLCASRPAGEFTDTQYFGPGTRLTVL.

This clonotype was counted once. The chain is built from TRBV7-6 and TRBJ2-5; 8 bases are a match to TRBD1. This CDR3 comprises 15 residues. Germline values: CDR1 SGHVS, CDR2 FNYEAQ. With 5 bases clipped from V and 5 bases from J, the junction kept 10 bases outside the gene matches. CDR3 nucleotides: TGTGCCAGCAGCGGCGGGACAGGCATCGGGGAGACCCAGTACTTC. Protein sequence: CASSGGTGIGETQYF.

About this clonotype: A junction boundary mismatches the germline segment, possibly from a read error. The chain is built from TRBV12-3 or TRBV12-4 and TRBJ1-2; no firm D call. There are 13 residues in the CDR3. For the CDR3, the DNA is TGTACCAGCAGTTCCGAGGCAAGCTATGGCTACACCTTC. Translation: CTSSSEASYGYTF.